This passage covers 31 T cell receptor beta chains from one sample sequenced in a study of blood T cell repertoires in COVID-19. Clones were read by immunoSEQ multiplex PCR, and TCRdb kept only the in-frame ones, dropping some. The sample shows 110,000 to 150,000 clones, around four fifths of them seen only once. The sequenced sample consisted of PBMCs or T cells enriched from blood (not recorded which). The receptors shown here come from a woman aged 45-65 years who had recovered from COVID-19.

This chain connects TRBV6-5 to TRBJ1-5; possibly TRBD1 for D (6 bases). The length of the CDR3 is 15 residues. Trimming pared 4 bases from V and 4 bases from J, leaving 14 bases between. CDR1 MNHEY and CDR2 SVGAGI come from the germline V gene. The DNA of the CDR3 is TGTGCCAGCAGTTCCTCGAGGGGGTTGAATCAGCCCCAGCATTTT. It is translated as CASSSSRGLNQPQHF.

V and J are TRBV5-1 and TRBJ2-3, with 9 positions matching TRBD1. With 4 bases clipped from V and 2 bases from J, the junction kept 5 bases outside the gene matches. The CDR3 length is 15 residues. Germline V gene sequence: CDR1 SGHRS, CDR2 YFSETQ. CDR3 in amino acids: CASSMGQGSTDTQYF. CDR3 in DNA: TGCGCCAGCAGCATGGGACAGGGTTCCACAGATACGCAGTATTTT.

This chain uses TRBV5-1 with TRBJ1-5, with D maybe TRBD1 (6 bases). The V gene's germline CDR1 is SGHRS and CDR2 YFSETQ. V dropped 7 bases and J dropped 3 bases, with 11 bases sitting between them. This CDR3 region has 13 residues. CDR3 nucleotides: TGCGCCAGCTCACAGGGACACAATCAGCCCCAGCATTTT. This sequence encodes CASSQGHNQPQHF.

This clone has more than one count but fewer than ten. The V gene is TRBV19, the J gene TRBJ2-3, with 10 positions matching TRBD1. This CDR3 has 15 amino acids. The V segment lost 3 bases and the J segment 4 bases; nucleotides outside the gene matches: 4. Looked up from germline, CDR1 is LNHDA and CDR2 is SQIVND (reference sequence). CDR3 in DNA: TGTGCCAGTAGTATGTGGACAGGGGGACCAGATACGCAGTATTTT. This gives the protein CASSMWTGGPDTQYF. Full variable domain (outside the CDR3, taken from reference TRBV19 and TRBJ2-3): DGGITQSPKYLFRKEGQNVTLSCEQNLNHDAMYWYRQDPGQGLRLIYYSQIVNDFQKGDIAEGYSVSREKKESFPLTVTSAQKNPTAFYLCASSMWTGGPDTQYFGPGTRLTVL.

V and J are TRBV28 and TRBJ2-3, with 9 nucleotides matching TRBD1. Germline V gives CDR1 MDHEN, CDR2 SYDVKM. J lost 8 bases, V lost 6 bases, and 3 bases had no gene match. The CDR3 is made up of 12 amino acids. CDR3 in DNA: TGTGCCAGCAGCCGGACAGGGGCTACGCAGTATTTT. It encodes CASSRTGATQYF.

In its sample, this clone was seen once. V is TRBV5-1 and J is TRBJ1-5, with no clear D. This CDR3 region has 14 residues. The V gene's germline CDR1 is SGHRS and CDR2 YFSETQ. Trimming removed 0 bases at V and 10 bases at J, with 14 bases between. For the CDR3, the DNA is TGCGCCAGCAGCTTGGATCCGGGAATTGGTCCCCAGCATTTT. Encoded protein: CASSLDPGIGPQHF.

The chain recombines TRBV7-2 with TRBJ2-7; 8 bases map to TRBD1. The J segment lost 3 bases and the V segment lost 3 bases, leaving 1 base of the junction unmatched. CDR1 and CDR2 from the germline V gene are SGHTA and FQGNSA. CDR3 size: 13 residues. DNA of the CDR3: TGTGCCAGCAGCTTGACAGGGGACTACGAGCAGTACTTC. Protein sequence: CASSLTGDYEQYF.

The chain carries TRBV29-1 and TRBJ1-2; the D gene is possibly TRBD1 (6 bases). The CDR3 runs 13 residues. Germline loops: CDR1 SQVTM, CDR2 ANQGSEA. The ends were cut back, 4 bases at V and 7 bases at J, with 16 bases in the middle. CDR3 protein: CSVATAGAFGYTF. Written as DNA, the CDR3 is TGCAGCGTTGCTACGGCAGGGGCGTTTGGCTACACCTTC.

The chain joins TRBV7-2 to TRBJ1-2, with 10 bases that match TRBD1. Germline CDR1 reads SGHTA; CDR2 reads FQGNSA. The CDR3 covers 14 residues. Trimming removed 8 bases from V and 4 bases from J; junction bases left unmatched: 7. CDR3 sequence: CASLSGTGVYGYTF. In DNA form, the CDR3 reads TGTGCCAGCCTTTCCGGGACAGGGGTCTATGGCTACACCTTC.

The chain joins TRBV7-9 to TRBJ1-2; a weak D match, TRBD1 (6 bases). The V end was cut by 6 bases, the J end by 4 bases, with 15 bases between. Germline values: CDR1 SEHNR, CDR2 FQNEAQ (reference sequence). CDR3 size: 14 residues. The CDR3 loop reads CASSGRTVIYGYTF. CDR3 nucleotides: TGTGCCAGCAGTGGAAGGACAGTGATCTATGGCTACACCTTC.

This rearrangement joins TRBV3-1 (or the pseudogene TRBV3-2) to TRBJ1-2; a possible D gene is TRBD1 (5 bases). The V gene's germline CDR1 is LGHDT and CDR2 YNNKEL (reference sequence). The CDR3 is 14 residues long. Between the trimmed V and J ends, which lost 6 bases and 8 bases, there was a span of 19 bases. As DNA, the CDR3 is TGTGCCAGCAGAACACTCGGGGGAGAAGACGGCTACACCTTC. This codes for CASRTLGGEDGYTF.

This chain connects TRBV11-2 to TRBJ1-1; D gene uncertain. The CDR3 has 12 amino acids. Germline-derived CDR1 and CDR2 are SGHAT and FQNNGV. V was shortened by 4 bases and J by 5 bases, with 8 bases between the two germline ends. DNA for the CDR3: TGTGCCAGCAGCTCCCGGGGTACTGAAGCTTTCTTT. It encodes CASSSRGTEAFF.

The chain couples TRBV9 to TRBJ2-3, with 8 bases aligning to TRBD1. With 0 bases clipped from V and 6 bases from J, the junction kept 9 bases outside the gene matches. CDR1 is SGDLS, CDR2 YYNGEE, per germline. The CDR3 has 16 amino acids. The CDR3 loop is CASSVGTTGVGDTQYF. The CDR3, as DNA: TGTGCCAGCAGCGTAGGGACGACAGGGGTCGGGGATACGCAGTATTTT. Combining the CDR3 with reference TRBV9 and TRBJ2-3 gives the whole variable domain DSGVTQTPKHLITATGQRVTLRCSPRSGDLSVYWYQQSLDQGLQFLIQYYNGEERAKGNILERFSAQQFPDLHSELNLSSLELGDSALYFCASSVGTTGVGDTQYFGPGTRLTVL.

The chain couples TRBV9 to TRBJ2-7; a possible D gene is TRBD1 (6 bases). The CDR3 consists of 13 residues. Trimming removed 3 bases at V and 5 bases at J, with 12 bases between. Germline V gene sequence: CDR1 SGDLS, CDR2 YYNGEE. DNA for the CDR3: TGTGCCAGCAGCGCCCCGGGACACGACGAGCAGTACTTC. Protein: CASSAPGHDEQYF. Variable domain in full (rest from reference TRBV9 and TRBJ2-7): DSGVTQTPKHLITATGQRVTLRCSPRSGDLSVYWYQQSLDQGLQFLIQYYNGEERAKGNILERFSAQQFPDLHSELNLSSLELGDSALYFCASSAPGHDEQYFGPGTRLTVT.

The sample holds a few counts of this clone. The V call is TRBV20-1, the J call TRBJ1-4; D gene unclear. The CDR3 is 11 amino acids. From germline, CDR1 is DFQATT and CDR2 SNEGSKA (reference sequence). Trimming left V 6 bases short and J 7 bases short, with 9 bases between. CDR3 in DNA: TGCAGTGCGAGTAGCCTTGAAAAACTGTTTTTT. Translation: CSASSLEKLFF.

The chain combines TRBV7-2 with TRBJ2-1; D is possibly TRBD2 (6 bases). Germline values: CDR1 SGHTA, CDR2 FQGNSA. The germline V and J ends were trimmed by 5 bases and 5 bases, with 16 bases remaining between them. The CDR3 has 15 amino acids. Here the CDR3 DNA reads TGTGCCAGCAGCCCGGGGGTCGTGGGTGACAATGAGCAGTTCTTC. Amino acid sequence: CASSPGVVGDNEQFF.

V gene TRBV3-1 (or the pseudogene TRBV3-2) combines with J gene TRBJ2-7; 8 bases fit TRBD2. Losses at the gene ends were 1 base for V and 0 bases for J; bases not matched to a gene: 5. The CDR3 is 16 residues long. Germline V gives CDR1 LGHDT, CDR2 YNNKEL (reference sequence). The CDR3 coding sequence is TGTGCCAGCAGCCAAGGGCTAGCGGGCCACTCCTACGAGCAGTACTTC. It specifies CASSQGLAGHSYEQYF.

The chain recombines TRBV6-5 with TRBJ2-7; tentatively, D is TRBD2 (6 bases). Germline-derived CDR1 and CDR2 are MNHEY and SVGAGI. Between the trimmed V and J ends, which lost 10 bases and 2 bases, there was a span of 18 bases. The CDR3 runs 14 residues. The CDR3 DNA reads as TGTGCCACTTCGCTAGCGATGCCCACCTACGAGCAGTACGTC. This encodes CATSLAMPTYEQYV.

The V gene is TRBV19, the J gene TRBJ2-2; a weak D match, TRBD2 (6 bases). V dropped 5 bases and J dropped 7 bases, with 11 bases sitting between them. Germline CDR1 reads LNHDA; CDR2 reads SQIVND (reference sequence). The CDR3 length is 13 residues. The CDR3 loop is CASSAGGSGELFF. The DNA for the CDR3 is TGTGCCAGTAGTGCCGGGGGTAGCGGGGAGCTGTTTTTT. The whole variable domain, filled in from reference TRBV19 and TRBJ2-2, reads DGGITQSPKYLFRKEGQNVTLSCEQNLNHDAMYWYRQDPGQGLRLIYYSQIVNDFQKGDIAEGYSVSREKKESFPLTVTSAQKNPTAFYLCASSAGGSGELFFGEGSRLTVL.

This chain connects TRBV19 to TRBJ1-6, with D hard to call. CDR3 size: 13 residues. V lost 0 bases and J lost 11, with 8 bases in between. Germline V gene sequence: CDR1 LNHDA, CDR2 SQIVND (reference sequence). This CDR3 is CASSIDGSTPLHF. In DNA, the CDR3 is TGTGCCAGTAGTATAGACGGGAGCACACCCCTCCACTTT.

The chain joins TRBV6-5 to TRBJ1-1; 9 nucleotides agree with TRBD1. This CDR3 has 14 amino acids. Germline loops: CDR1 MNHEY, CDR2 SVGAGI. Losses at the gene ends were 6 bases for V and 6 bases for J; bases not matched to a gene: 8. The CDR3 sequence is CASSPQGARSEAFF. In DNA form, the CDR3 reads TGTGCCAGCAGCCCACAGGGGGCGCGTTCTGAAGCTTTCTTT.

This chain links TRBV18 with TRBJ1-4; 9 bases line up with TRBD1. This CDR3 has 15 residues. V was pared by 5 bases and J by 7 bases, with 8 bases of the junction left unmatched. Germline CDR1 and CDR2: KGHSH and LQKENI. The CDR3, as DNA: TGTGCCAGCTCAGGCGAACAGGGGGCAGGTGAAAAACTGTTTTTT. It is translated as CASSGEQGAGEKLFF.

The chain couples TRBV7-6 to TRBJ1-4; D unclear. The germline V gene encodes CDR1 SGHVS and CDR2 FNYEAQ. The CDR3 consists of 15 residues. V shed 5 bases and J shed 8 bases, with 18 bases lying between them. The CDR3 sequence: CASSPERFGGEKLFF. The CDR3 DNA is TGTGCCAGCAGCCCCGAAAGGTTTGGAGGGGAAAAACTGTTTTTT.

This sequence joins TRBV3-1 (or the pseudogene TRBV3-2) and TRBJ2-7; 7 bases are shared with TRBD2. The CDR3 runs to 13 residues. The germline gives CDR1 LGHDT, CDR2 YNNKEL (reference sequence). Trimming took 5 bases from V and 3 from J; bases not matched to a gene: 4. The CDR3 DNA sequence: TGTGCCAGCAGCTTAAGGGAGGGCTACGAGCAGTACTTC. Residues: CASSLREGYEQYF.

V gene TRBV19 combines with J gene TRBJ2-7, with D tentatively TRBD1 (6 bases). CDR3 length: 12 residues. Germline CDR1 LNHDA, CDR2 SQIVND (reference sequence). V was shortened by 8 bases and J by 5 bases, with 13 bases between the two germline ends. CDR3 residues: CASQGNRDEQYF. DNA of the CDR3: TGTGCCAGTCAGGGAAACAGGGACGAGCAGTACTTC.

The chain couples TRBV3-1 (or the pseudogene TRBV3-2) to TRBJ1-5; 7 bases match TRBD1. Germline CDR1 reads LGHDT; CDR2 reads YNNKEL (reference sequence). This CDR3 comprises 15 residues. J gave up 0 bases and V 5 bases, and 4 bases lay outside the gene matches. The CDR3 reads CASSKGAYSNQPQHF. In nucleotides, the CDR3 is TGTGCCAGCAGCAAGGGGGCTTATAGCAATCAGCCCCAGCATTTT.

CDR3 loop: CSANPQQETQYF. The CDR3 nucleotides read TGCAGCGCAAATCCACAGCAAGAGACCCAGTACTTC. The chain employs TRBV29-1 and TRBJ2-5, with D unclear. The germline V gene encodes CDR1 SQVTM and CDR2 ANQGSEA. V gave up 7 bases and J gave up 2 bases, with 11 bases separating them. The CDR3 loop spans 12 amino acids.

The V gene is TRBV2, the J gene TRBJ1-5; D not certain. Deletions cut 8 bases from V and 1 base from J, with 12 bases between. The CDR3 length is 14 residues. The germline V gene encodes CDR1 SNHLY and CDR2 FYNNEI. The CDR3 DNA reads TGTGCCAGCGCTCGGGGAGAGAGCAATCAGCCCCAGCATTTT. It translates to CASARGESNQPQHF.

This clone has more than one count but fewer than ten. The chain uses TRBV6-1 and TRBJ1-6, with TRBD1 matching over 9 bases. CDR3 length: 15 residues. V gave up 3 bases and J gave up 10 bases; unmatched junction bases: 7. Germline values: CDR1 MNHNS, CDR2 SASEGT. The CDR3 DNA sequence: TGTGCCAGCAGTGAGGGACAGGGAAGAGCCTCACCCCTCCACTTT. It is translated as CASSEGQGRASPLHF.

A single count supports this clone. The rearrangement uses TRBV28 and TRBJ1-2; 7 bases align to TRBD1. The CDR3 length is 13 residues. Trimming at V came to 6 bases and at J to 3 bases, leaving 4 bases not matched to a gene. CDR1 MDHEN and CDR2 SYDVKM come from the germline V gene. The CDR3 DNA follows: TGTGCCAGCAGGGAACAGGGGCACTATGGCTACACCTTC. This sequence encodes CASREQGHYGYTF.

This sequence joins TRBV4-1 and TRBJ1-4; 8 positions agree with TRBD1. The CDR3 is made up of 13 amino acids. The V and J ends lost 4 bases and 8 bases, in that order; junction bases with no gene match: 3. Germline-derived CDR1 and CDR2 are MGHRA and YSYEKL. The CDR3 bases are TGCGCCAGCAGCCTAAACAGGGGGGAAAAACTGTTTTTT. This sequence encodes CASSLNRGEKLFF.